This T cell receptor beta chain is from a study of T cells in tuberculosis (dated by TCRdb to the late 2010s). Regarding the research as a whole: The study combined CD1B tetramers and high-throughput TCR immunosequencing to characterize T cells specific for the mycobacterial lipid antigen glucose monomycolate (GMM). In a South African clinical cohort, IGRA-negative adolescents, IGRA-positive adolescents with latent tuberculosis and adults with active tuberculosis were compared, with under 12 people in each group. Summary of the overall study and its limitations: Compared with IGRA-negative controls, TCR-alpha repertoires from active tuberculosis had smaller mean NN-distances to GMM-specific TCRs, which suggests that these TCRs underwent clonal expansion. Clinical samples were chosen by availability of cryopreserved specimens, and active tuberculosis cases were adults while controls were adolescents. A classifier using the diverse GMM-specific repertoire reached roughly 90% accuracy (AUROC approximately 0.9), compared with approximately 70% accuracy using GEM motif frequencies. The smaller NN-distances in active tuberculosis patients were driven in part by shorter CDR3-alpha lengths, while the difference seen for TCR-beta was not statistically significant.

At study entry, adolescents were screened for latent tuberculosis infection by tuberculin skin test and QuantiFERON-TB GOLD In-Tube IGRA. Unsorted cryopreserved PBMC were immunosequenced, covering on average about 100,000 T cells per clinical donor. Eleven high schools in the Worcester region of the Western Cape, South Africa, served as enrollment sites for adolescents aged 12 to 18 years. Around ten M. tuberculosis-infected and roughly ten uninfected adolescents were selected with matching for age and sex. PBMC from adolescents were isolated by density centrifugation from freshly drawn heparinized blood and were then cryopreserved. For CDR1 and CDR2, the germline V gene lists SNHLY and FYNNEI. The CDR3 has 15 amino acids, counting the end cysteine and phenylalanine. Just the 45-base CDR3 DNA is kept, in frame starting at base 1. V sheds 2 bases and J sheds 0 bases, leaving 10 bases between their ends.

The immunoSEQ multiplex PCR assay was used to generate TCR libraries, with TCR-beta and/or TCR-alpha/delta assays applied to each sample. The amplified TCR libraries were sequenced using the Illumina high-throughput platform. The published analysis was carried out like this. Clustering and dimensionality reduction were performed using pairwise TCRdist distances among GMM-specific receptors from ex vivo sorted or in vitro expanded T cells. Each clinical repertoire was assigned a mean NN-distance score, defined as the average TCRdist to the nearest 10% of tetramer-positive reference sequences. GEM TCR motif frequency was calculated as the fraction of unique TCRs that matched known GEM sequences in V/J usage and CDR3 length. Active tuberculosis was classified by linear discriminant analysis with leave-one-out cross-validation, implemented in scikit-learn. This is the immuneACCESS table as TCRdb keeps it, with only in-frame sequences that have V and J called. A part of the clones is gone; compared with another copy, unresolved V genes explain less than half, and the rest is unexplained. That table furnishes V, J and clone size, whereas the DNA furnished D and trimming. The sample table contains 25,000 to 35,000 clones; only one count was recorded for 92% of them. The ten largest make up 6% to 8% of the sample.

As to this clone: There is no known antigen for this receptor. No base-level quality is on record; no much larger clone is a single base apart.

The chain links TRBV2 with TRBJ1-1; possibly the D gene is TRBD1, per 6 matching bases. This sequence was found in a donor aged 10 to 29 with latent tuberculosis or without tuberculosis infection. Some clones in this sample may be carry-over from other donors' samples. The material sequenced was PBMCs. The sequenced DNA is TGTGCCAGCAGTGAAACAGGGTCCGTGAACACTGAAGCTTTCTTT. This is translated as CASSETGSVNTEAFF.